Listed below are T cell receptor beta chains from one sample, sequenced in a study of prognosis after radiotherapy for stage I lung cancer. TCRdb fed the multiplex PCR reads into MiXCR, producing one record per CDR3 protein. The table has around 19,000 distinct CDR3 sequences, about three fifths seen once; the top ten hold roughly 27%. Specimen: PBMCs, collected before or after stereotactic body radiation therapy (not recorded which). These receptors were obtained from a donor aged 50 or older with non-small cell lung cancer. Both conserved end residues are part of each CDR3. Fields, in order: D gene, V gene, clone size, J gene, CDR3 DNA, CDR3 protein. A D gene is named only where the DNA matches it firmly. Size is omitted from some rows. Given values are once, few, many or a class for expanded clones.

D gene: .
V gene: TRBV20-1
clone size: .
J gene: TRBJ1-2
CDR3 DNA: TGCAGTGCCTGTTCTACAGGGTTCTCGGGCTACACCTTC
CDR3 protein: CSACSTGFSGYTF

D gene: .
V gene: TRBV27
clone size: .
J gene: TRBJ2-7
CDR3 DNA: TGTGCCAGCAGTCCCCCAGGTGGGGGCGAGCAGTACTTC
CDR3 protein: CASSPPGGGEQYF

D gene: TRBD2
V gene: TRBV5-6
clone size: many
J gene: TRBJ2-7
CDR3 DNA: TGTGCCAGCAGCCGGACTAGGTCTCACGAGCAGTACTTC
CDR3 protein: CASSRTRSHEQYF

D gene: .
V gene: TRBV4-2
clone size: many
J gene: TRBJ2-1
CDR3 DNA: TGTGCCAGCAGCCAAGGGAGGGGGAGGGCCGTCCACAATGAGCAGTTCTTC
CDR3 protein: CASSQGRGRAVHNEQFF

D gene: .
V gene: TRBV15
clone size: .
J gene: TRBJ1-3
CDR3 DNA: TGTGCCACCAGCAGAGCTCAGTTTGGAAACACCATATATTTT
CDR3 protein: CATSRAQFGNTIYF

D gene: .
V gene: TRBV5-1
clone size: medium-sized
J gene: TRBJ2-7
CDR3 DNA: TGCGCCAGCAGCAACGACAACTACGAGCAGTACTTC
CDR3 protein: CASSNDNYEQYF

D gene: .
V gene: TRBV30
clone size: medium-sized
J gene: TRBJ1-2
CDR3 DNA: TGTGCCTGGAGTCTGCCAGGCGGAGATTATGGCTACACCTTC
CDR3 protein: CAWSLPGGDYGYTF

D gene: .
V gene: TRBV5-1
clone size: few
J gene: TRBJ1-2
CDR3 DNA: TGCGCCAGCAGCGACAGTGCTAACTATGGCTACACCTTC
CDR3 protein: CASSDSANYGYTF

D gene: .
V gene: TRBV19
clone size: once
J gene: TRBJ2-1
CDR3 DNA: TGTGCCAGTAGCATGGCCCCCCAGGCGAATGAGCAGTTCTTC
CDR3 protein: CASSMAPQANEQFF

D gene: TRBD1
V gene: TRBV5-1
clone size: .
J gene: TRBJ2-7
CDR3 DNA: TGCGCCAGCAGCAGACGGACAGGGGACGAGCAGTACTTC
CDR3 protein: CASSRRTGDEQYF

D gene: .
V gene: TRBV5-8
clone size: many
J gene: TRBJ1-4
CDR3 DNA: TGTGCCAGCAGCACGTATATTAGGGGAGGGGTCAAACTGTTTTTT
CDR3 protein: CASSTYIRGGVKLFF

D gene: TRBD1
V gene: TRBV27
clone size: .
J gene: TRBJ1-5
CDR3 DNA: TGTGCCACTTCTCCGTCCGGGACAGTGACGGTTCAGCCCCAGCATTTT
CDR3 protein: CATSPSGTVTVQPQHF

D gene: .
V gene: TRBV11-3
clone size: medium-sized
J gene: TRBJ2-7
CDR3 DNA: TGTGCCAGCAGCTTATTCCAGGGGTCAGGGGAGCAGTACTTC
CDR3 protein: CASSLFQGSGEQYF

D gene: .
V gene: TRBV28
clone size: once
J gene: TRBJ1-1
CDR3 DNA: TGTGCCAGCAGCCCGAGGACTGAAGCTTTCTTT
CDR3 protein: CASSPRTEAFF

D gene: TRBD1
V gene: TRBV20-1
clone size: many
J gene: TRBJ2-3
CDR3 DNA: TGCAGTGTCCTGGGACAGGGGAGGGCAGATACGCAGTATTTT
CDR3 protein: CSVLGQGRADTQYF

D gene: .
V gene: TRBV12-5
clone size: many
J gene: TRBJ1-5
CDR3 DNA: TGTGCTAGTGGTTTGGACGGGACGGGTAGCAATCAGCCCCAGCATTTT
CDR3 protein: CASGLDGTGSNQPQHF

D gene: .
V gene: TRBV6-1
clone size: few
J gene: TRBJ1-5
CDR3 DNA: TGTGCCAGCATCCGGGTGGAACAGAATAGCAATCAGCCCCAGCATTTT
CDR3 protein: CASIRVEQNSNQPQHF